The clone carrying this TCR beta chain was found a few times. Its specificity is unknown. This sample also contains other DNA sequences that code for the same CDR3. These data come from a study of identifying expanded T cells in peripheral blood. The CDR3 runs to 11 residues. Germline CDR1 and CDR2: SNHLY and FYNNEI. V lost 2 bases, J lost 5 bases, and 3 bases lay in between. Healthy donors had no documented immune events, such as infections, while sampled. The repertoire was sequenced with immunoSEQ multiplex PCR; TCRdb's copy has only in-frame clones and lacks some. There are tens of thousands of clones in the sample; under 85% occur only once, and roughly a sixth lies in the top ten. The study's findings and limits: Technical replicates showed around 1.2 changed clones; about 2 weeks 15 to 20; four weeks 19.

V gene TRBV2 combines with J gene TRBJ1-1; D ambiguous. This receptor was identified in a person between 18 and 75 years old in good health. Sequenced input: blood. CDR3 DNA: TGTGCCAGCAGTGAACCGACTGAAGCTTTCTTT. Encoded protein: CASSEPTEAFF.